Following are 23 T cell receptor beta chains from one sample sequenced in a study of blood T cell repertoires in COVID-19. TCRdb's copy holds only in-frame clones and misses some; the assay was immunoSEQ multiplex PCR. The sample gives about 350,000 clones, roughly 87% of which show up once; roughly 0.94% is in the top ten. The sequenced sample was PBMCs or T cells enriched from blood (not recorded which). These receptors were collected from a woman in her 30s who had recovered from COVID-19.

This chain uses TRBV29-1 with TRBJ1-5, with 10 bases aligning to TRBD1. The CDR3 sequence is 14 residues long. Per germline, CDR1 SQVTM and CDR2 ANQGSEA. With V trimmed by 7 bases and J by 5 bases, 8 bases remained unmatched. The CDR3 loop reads CSAGGTGVDQPQHF. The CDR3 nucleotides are TGCAGCGCCGGGGGGACAGGGGTCGATCAGCCCCAGCATTTT.

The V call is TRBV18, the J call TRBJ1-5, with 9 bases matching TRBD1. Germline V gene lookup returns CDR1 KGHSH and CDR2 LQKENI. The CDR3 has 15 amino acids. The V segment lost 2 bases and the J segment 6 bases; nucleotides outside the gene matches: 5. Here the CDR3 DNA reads TGTGCCAGCTCACCAGGGACAGGGACCGGTCAGCCCCAGCATTTT. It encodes CASSPGTGTGQPQHF.

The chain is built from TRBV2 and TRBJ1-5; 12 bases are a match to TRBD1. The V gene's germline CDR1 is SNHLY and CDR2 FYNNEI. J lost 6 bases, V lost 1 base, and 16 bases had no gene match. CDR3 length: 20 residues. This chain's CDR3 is CASSEGVVGTGGITGQPQHF. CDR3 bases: TGTGCCAGCAGTGAAGGCGTCGTCGGGACAGGGGGCATAACGGGTCAGCCCCAGCATTTT.

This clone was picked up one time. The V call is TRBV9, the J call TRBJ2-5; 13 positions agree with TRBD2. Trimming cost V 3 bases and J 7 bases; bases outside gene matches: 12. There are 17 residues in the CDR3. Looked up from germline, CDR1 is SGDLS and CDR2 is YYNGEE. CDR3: CASSAKPGTSGVPTQYF. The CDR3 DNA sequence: TGTGCCAGCAGCGCTAAGCCCGGGACTAGCGGGGTTCCGACCCAGTACTTC.

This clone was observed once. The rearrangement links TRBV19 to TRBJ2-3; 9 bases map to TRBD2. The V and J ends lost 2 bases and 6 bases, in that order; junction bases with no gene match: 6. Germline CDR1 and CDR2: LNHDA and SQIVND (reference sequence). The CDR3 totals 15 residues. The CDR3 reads CASSILAGDYDTQYF. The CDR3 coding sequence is TGTGCCAGTAGTATATTAGCGGGGGACTATGATACGCAGTATTTT.

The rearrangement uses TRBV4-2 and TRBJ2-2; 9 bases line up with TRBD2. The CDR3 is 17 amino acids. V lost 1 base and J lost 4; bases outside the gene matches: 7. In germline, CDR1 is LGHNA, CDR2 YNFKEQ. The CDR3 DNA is TGTGCCAGCAGCCAAGGACCGCGGGGGGGGAGCACCGGGGAGCTGTTTTTT. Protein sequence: CASSQGPRGGSTGELFF.

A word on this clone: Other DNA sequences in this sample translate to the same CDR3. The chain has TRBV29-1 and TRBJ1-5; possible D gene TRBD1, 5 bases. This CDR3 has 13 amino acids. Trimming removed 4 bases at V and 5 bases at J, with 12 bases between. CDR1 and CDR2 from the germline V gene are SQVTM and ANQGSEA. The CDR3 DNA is TGCAGCGTTGGGCAGGGAGGGGATCAGCCCCAGCATTTT. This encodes CSVGQGGDQPQHF. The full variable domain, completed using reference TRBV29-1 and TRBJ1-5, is SAVISQKPSRDICQRGTSLTIQCQVDSQVTMMFWYRQQPGQSLTLIATANQGSEATYESGFVIDKFPISRPNLTFSTLTVSNMSPEDSSIYLCSVGQGGDQPQHFGDGTRLSIL.

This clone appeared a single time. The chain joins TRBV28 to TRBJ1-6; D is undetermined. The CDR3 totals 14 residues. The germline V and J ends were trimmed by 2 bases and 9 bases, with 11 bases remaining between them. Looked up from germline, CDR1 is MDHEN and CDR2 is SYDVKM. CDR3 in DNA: TGTGCCAGCAGTTTACTCTCCGGTGGTTCACCCCTCCACTTT. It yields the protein CASSLLSGGSPLHF. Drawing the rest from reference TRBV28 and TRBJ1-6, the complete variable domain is DVKVTQSSRYLVKRTGEKVFLECVQDMDHENMFWYRQDPGLGLRLIYFSYDVKMKEKGDIPEGYSVSREKKERFSLILESASTNQTSMYLCASSLLSGGSPLHFGNGTRLTVT.

CDR3 DNA: TGTGCCAGTAGTATAGGGGGTGAACAGGGGGAATCACCCCTCCACTTT. It yields the protein CASSIGGEQGESPLHF. The chain combines TRBV19 with TRBJ1-6, with 8 positions matching TRBD1. Germline V gene data show CDR1 as LNHDA and CDR2 as SQIVND (reference sequence). CDR3 size: 16 residues. J was trimmed by 10 bases and V by 1 base; bases with no gene match: 9.

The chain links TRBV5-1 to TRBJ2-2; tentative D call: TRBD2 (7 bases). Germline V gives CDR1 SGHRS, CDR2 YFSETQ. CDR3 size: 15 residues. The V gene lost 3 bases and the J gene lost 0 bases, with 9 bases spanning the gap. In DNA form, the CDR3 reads TGCGCCAGCAGCTGGGGGGGCCCGAACACCGGGGAGCTGTTTTTT. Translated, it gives CASSWGGPNTGELFF.

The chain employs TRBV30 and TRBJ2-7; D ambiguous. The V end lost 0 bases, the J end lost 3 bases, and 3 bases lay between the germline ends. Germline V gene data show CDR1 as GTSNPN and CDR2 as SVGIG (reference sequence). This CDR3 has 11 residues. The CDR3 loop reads CAWSVRYEQYF. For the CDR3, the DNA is TGTGCCTGGAGTGTCCGCTACGAGCAGTACTTC.

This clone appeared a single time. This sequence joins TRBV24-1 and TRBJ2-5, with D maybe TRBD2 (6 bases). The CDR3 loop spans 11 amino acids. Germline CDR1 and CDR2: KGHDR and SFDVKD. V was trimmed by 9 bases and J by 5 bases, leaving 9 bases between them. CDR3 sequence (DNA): TGTGCCACCGGACGGGGGGAGACCCAGTACTTC. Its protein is CATGRGETQYF.

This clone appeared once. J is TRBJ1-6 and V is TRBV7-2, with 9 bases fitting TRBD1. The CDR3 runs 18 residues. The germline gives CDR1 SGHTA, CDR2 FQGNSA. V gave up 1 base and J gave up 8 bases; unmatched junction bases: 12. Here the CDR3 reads CASSLVGTGSFGDSPLHF. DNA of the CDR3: TGTGCCAGCAGCTTAGTTGGGACAGGGAGTTTCGGGGATTCACCCCTCCACTTT.

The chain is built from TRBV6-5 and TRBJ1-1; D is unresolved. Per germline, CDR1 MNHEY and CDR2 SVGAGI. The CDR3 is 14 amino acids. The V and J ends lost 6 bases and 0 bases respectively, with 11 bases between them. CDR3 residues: CASRLEPLNTEAFF. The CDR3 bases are TGTGCCAGCAGACTCGAACCCTTGAACACTGAAGCTTTCTTT.

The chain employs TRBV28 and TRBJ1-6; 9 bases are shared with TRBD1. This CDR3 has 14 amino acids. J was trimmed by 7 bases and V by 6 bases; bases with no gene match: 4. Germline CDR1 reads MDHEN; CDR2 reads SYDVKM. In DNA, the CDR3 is TGTGCCAGCAGAAAGACAGGGGGGAATTCACCCCTCCACTTT. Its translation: CASRKTGGNSPLHF. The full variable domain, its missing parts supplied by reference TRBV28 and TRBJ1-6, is DVKVTQSSRYLVKRTGEKVFLECVQDMDHENMFWYRQDPGLGLRLIYFSYDVKMKEKGDIPEGYSVSREKKERFSLILESASTNQTSMYLCASRKTGGNSPLHFGNGTRLTVT.

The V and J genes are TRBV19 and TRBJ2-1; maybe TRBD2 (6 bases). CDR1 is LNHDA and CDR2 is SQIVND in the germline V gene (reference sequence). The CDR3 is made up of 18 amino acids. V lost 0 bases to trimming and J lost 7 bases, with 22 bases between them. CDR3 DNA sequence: TGTGCCAGTAGTATAGATTCCTCCAGCCTCCGGGCGGGGAATGAGCAGTTCTTC. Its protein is CASSIDSSSLRAGNEQFF.

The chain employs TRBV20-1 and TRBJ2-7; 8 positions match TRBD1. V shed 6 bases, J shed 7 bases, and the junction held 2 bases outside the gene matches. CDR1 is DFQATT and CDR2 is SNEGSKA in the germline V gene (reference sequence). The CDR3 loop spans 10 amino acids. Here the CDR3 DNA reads TGCAGTGCAACAGGGGGGGAGCAGTACTTC. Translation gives CSATGGEQYF.

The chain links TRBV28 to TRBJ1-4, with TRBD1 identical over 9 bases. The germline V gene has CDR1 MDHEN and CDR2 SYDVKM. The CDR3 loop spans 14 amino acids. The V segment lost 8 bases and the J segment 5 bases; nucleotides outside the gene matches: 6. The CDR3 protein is CASAGGTGNEKLFF. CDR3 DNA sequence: TGTGCCAGCGCCGGAGGGACAGGGAATGAAAAACTGTTTTTT. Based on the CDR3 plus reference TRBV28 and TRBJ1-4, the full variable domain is DVKVTQSSRYLVKRTGEKVFLECVQDMDHENMFWYRQDPGLGLRLIYFSYDVKMKEKGDIPEGYSVSREKKERFSLILESASTNQTSMYLCASAGGTGNEKLFFGSGTQLSVL.

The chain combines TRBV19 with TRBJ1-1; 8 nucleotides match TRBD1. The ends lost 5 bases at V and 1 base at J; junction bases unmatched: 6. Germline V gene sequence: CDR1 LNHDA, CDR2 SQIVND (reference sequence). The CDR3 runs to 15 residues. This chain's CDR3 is CASSPSRGPNTEAFF. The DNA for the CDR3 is TGTGCCAGTAGTCCTTCCAGGGGGCCGAACACTGAAGCTTTCTTT. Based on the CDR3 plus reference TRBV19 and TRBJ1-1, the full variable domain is DGGITQSPKYLFRKEGQNVTLSCEQNLNHDAMYWYRQDPGQGLRLIYYSQIVNDFQKGDIAEGYSVSREKKESFPLTVTSAQKNPTAFYLCASSPSRGPNTEAFFGQGTRLTVV.

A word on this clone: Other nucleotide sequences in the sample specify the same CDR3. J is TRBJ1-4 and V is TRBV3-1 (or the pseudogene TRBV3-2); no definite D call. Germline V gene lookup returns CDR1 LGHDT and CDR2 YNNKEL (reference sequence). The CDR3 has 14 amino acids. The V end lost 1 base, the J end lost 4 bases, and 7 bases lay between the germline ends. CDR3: CASSQVPGNEKLFF. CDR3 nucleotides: TGTGCCAGCAGCCAAGTCCCAGGTAATGAAAAACTGTTTTTT.

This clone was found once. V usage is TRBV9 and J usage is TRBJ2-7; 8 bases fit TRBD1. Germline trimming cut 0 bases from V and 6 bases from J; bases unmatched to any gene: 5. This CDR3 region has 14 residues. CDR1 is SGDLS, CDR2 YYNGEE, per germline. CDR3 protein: CASSVAGTGIEQYF. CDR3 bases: TGTGCCAGCAGCGTAGCTGGGACAGGTATCGAGCAGTACTTC. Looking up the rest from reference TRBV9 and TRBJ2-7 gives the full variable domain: DSGVTQTPKHLITATGQRVTLRCSPRSGDLSVYWYQQSLDQGLQFLIQYYNGEERAKGNILERFSAQQFPDLHSELNLSSLELGDSALYFCASSVAGTGIEQYFGPGTRLTVT.

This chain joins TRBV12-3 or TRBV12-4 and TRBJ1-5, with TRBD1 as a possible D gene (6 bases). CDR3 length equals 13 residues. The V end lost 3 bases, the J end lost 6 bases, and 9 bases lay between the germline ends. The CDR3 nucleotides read TGTGCCAGCAGTTTCATAGGGGGTCAGCCCCAGCATTTT. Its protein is CASSFIGGQPQHF.

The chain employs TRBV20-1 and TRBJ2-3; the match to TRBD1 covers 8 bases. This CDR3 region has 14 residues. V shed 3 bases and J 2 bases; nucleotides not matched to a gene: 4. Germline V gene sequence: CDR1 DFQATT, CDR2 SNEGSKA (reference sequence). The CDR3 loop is CSASGTGHTDTQYF. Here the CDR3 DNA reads TGCAGTGCTAGTGGGACAGGCCACACAGATACGCAGTATTTT.